The present T cell receptor (beta chain) was sequenced within a study of response to subunit inactivated influenza vaccine. With 7 bases clipped from V and 2 bases from J, the junction kept 6 bases outside the gene matches. The CDR3 runs to 14 residues. The germline gives CDR1 SGHKS, CDR2 YYEKEE (reference sequence). Notes on this clonotype: Its target is not known.

TCRdb used MiXCR to reprocess the RT-PCR reads, holding one entry per CDR3 protein. Seen here are approximately 520,000 distinct CDR3 sequences, more than 15% observed once, and the top ten hold 3% to 3.5%. Overall study findings and caveats: Only a handful of new T cells, the authors suggested, are recruited with each seasonal influenza vaccination.

This receptor was identified in a man aged 50 to 69 who received an inactivated influenza vaccine. This specimen consisted of CD4+ T cells sorted from PBMCs, obtained less than 25 months after vaccination. The chain has TRBV5-5 and TRBJ2-7; TRBD1 matches 10 bases. The CDR3: CASGPGTGAYEQYF. The CDR3 DNA follows: TGTGCCAGCGGGCCCGGGACAGGGGCCTACGAGCAGTACTTC. The full variable domain, rest sourced from reference TRBV5-5 and TRBJ2-7, is DAGVTQSPTHLIKTRGQQVTLRCSPISGHKSVSWYQQVLGQGPQFIFQYYEKEERGRGNFPDRFSARQFPNYSSELNVNALLLGDSALYLCASGPGTGAYEQYFGPGTRLTVT.